This T cell receptor (beta chain) was documented in a study of Graves' ophthalmopathy and Graves' hyperthyroidism. The study's findings and limits: Most thyroid-expanded clonotypes exceeding 0.001 frequency were also found in blood.

TCR beta CDR3 regions were amplified from RNA transcripts. Amplification began with first-round RT-PCR using HTBI primers, then second-round multiplex PCR was performed. TCRdb passed the multiplex PCR reads through MiXCR, listing each CDR3 protein once. Of 170,000 or so distinct CDR3 sequences in the sample, roughly two fifths were seen once. V was pared by 5 bases and J by 4 bases, with 14 bases between. The CDR3 is made up of 14 amino acids. Looked up from germline, CDR1 is LNHDA and CDR2 is SQIVND (reference sequence). This clonotype was seen a few times. What it recognizes is unknown. This chain joins TRBV19 and TRBJ2-5; either TRBD1 or TRBD2 may supply D (5 bases each). This TCR derives from a young man with Graves' ophthalmopathy. Specimen: peripheral blood. CDR3 sequence reads: CASSLSMGVETQYF. The DNA of the CDR3 is TGTGCCAGTAGTCTCTCGATGGGGGTAGAGACCCAGTACTTC. The full variable domain, rest sourced from reference TRBV19 and TRBJ2-5, is DGGITQSPKYLFRKEGQNVTLSCEQNLNHDAMYWYRQDPGQGLRLIYYSQIVNDFQKGDIAEGYSVSREKKESFPLTVTSAQKNPTAFYLCASSLSMGVETQYFGPGTRLLVL.